The present TCR beta chain was sequenced within a study of blood T cells in healthy people across ages. The CDR3 has 14 amino acids. Germline V gene data show CDR1 as SGHTA and CDR2 as FQGNSA. V gave up 5 bases and J gave up 11 bases, with 21 bases separating them. The authors ran a second PCR of about 6 to 11 cycles using a sample-barcoded 5' primer and a J-beta primer mix. One entry per CDR3 protein results from TCRdb running MiXCR on the 5' RACE reads. The repertoire holds more than 700,000 distinct CDR3 sequences, about 46% seen once, with around 18% in the top ten. As for this clonotype: What it binds is not known.

Findings of the study overall: A strong correlation was seen between TCR beta diversity and naive T cell percentage. Across the age range, TCR beta diversity per million T cells fell in a roughly linear way. The long-lived group displayed more naive CD4+ cells, plus higher diversity, than the aged donors did.

The chain uses TRBV7-2 and TRBJ2-5; tentatively, D is TRBD2 (5 bases). The material sequenced was blood. This clonotype was sampled from an older man in good health. DNA of the CDR3: TGTGCCAGCAGCCCACGGGGAGTTCGGAATGAGCAGTACTTC. Protein: CASSPRGVRNEQYF.